The clone carrying this T cell receptor (beta chain) was detected a few times. What it binds is unknown. This entry belongs to a study of T cell repertoires in cytomegalovirus infection. Background on the study: In public TCR beta signatures, there were indications of both CMV infection and matching HLA type. Study observations and caveats: Pooled public TCR beta family frequency picked out CMV carriers with the relevant HLA.

MiXCR, run by TCRdb on the reads, gives a single entry per CDR3 protein. The sample comprises some 700,000 distinct CDR3 sequences, 30% to 40% of which are singletons, and around a sixth rests with the top ten. Trimming took 8 bases from V and 6 from J, leaving 13 bases between them. Looked up from germline, CDR1 is MNHNY and CDR2 is SVGAGI (reference sequence). CDR3 length: 13 amino acids. V usage is TRBV6-6 and J usage is TRBJ2-2; tentative D call: TRBD1 (5 bases). This clonotype was sampled from a human donor in good health (CMV status not recorded). Some clones in this sample may be carry-over from other donors' samples. The sample was cultured PBMCs, taken from culture after CMV antigen stimulation. The CDR3 reads CASGKEGAGELFF. Written as DNA, the CDR3 is TGTGCCAGCGGGAAGGAAGGGGCCGGGGAGCTGTTTTTT.